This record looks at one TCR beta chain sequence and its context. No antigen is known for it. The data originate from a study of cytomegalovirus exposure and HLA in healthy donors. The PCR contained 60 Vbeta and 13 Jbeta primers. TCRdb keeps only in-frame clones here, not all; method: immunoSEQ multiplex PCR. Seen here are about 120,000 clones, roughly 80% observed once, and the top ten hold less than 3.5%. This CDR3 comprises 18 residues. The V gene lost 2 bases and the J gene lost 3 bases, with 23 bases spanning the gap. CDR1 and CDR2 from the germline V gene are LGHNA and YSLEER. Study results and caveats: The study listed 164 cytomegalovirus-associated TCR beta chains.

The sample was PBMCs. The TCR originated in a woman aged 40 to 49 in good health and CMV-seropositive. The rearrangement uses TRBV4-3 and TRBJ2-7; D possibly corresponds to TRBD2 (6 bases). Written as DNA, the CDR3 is TGCGCCAGCAGCCAACCACATGGGGACTTAGACGGGAACTACGAGCAGTACTTC. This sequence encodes CASSQPHGDLDGNYEQYF.